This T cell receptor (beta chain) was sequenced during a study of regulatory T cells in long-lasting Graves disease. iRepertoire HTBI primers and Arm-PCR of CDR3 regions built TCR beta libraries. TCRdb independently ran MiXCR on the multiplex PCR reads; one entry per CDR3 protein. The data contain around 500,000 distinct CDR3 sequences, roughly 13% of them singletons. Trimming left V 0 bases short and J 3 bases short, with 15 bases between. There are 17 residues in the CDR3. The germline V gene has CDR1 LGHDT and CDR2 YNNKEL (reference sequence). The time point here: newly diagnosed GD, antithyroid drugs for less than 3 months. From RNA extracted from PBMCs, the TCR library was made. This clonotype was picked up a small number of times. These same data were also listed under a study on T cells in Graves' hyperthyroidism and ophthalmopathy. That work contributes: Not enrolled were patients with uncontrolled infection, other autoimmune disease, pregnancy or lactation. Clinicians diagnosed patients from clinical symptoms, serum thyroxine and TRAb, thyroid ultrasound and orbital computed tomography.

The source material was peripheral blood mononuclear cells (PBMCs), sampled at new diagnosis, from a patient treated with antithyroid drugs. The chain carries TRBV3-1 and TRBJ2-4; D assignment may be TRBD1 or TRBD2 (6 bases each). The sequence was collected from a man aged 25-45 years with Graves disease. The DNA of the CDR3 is TGTGCCAGCAGCCAAGATCGGAGGGGGGCCGTCAAAAACATTCAGTACTTC. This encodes CASSQDRRGAVKNIQYF. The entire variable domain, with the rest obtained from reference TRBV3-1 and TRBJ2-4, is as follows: DTAVSQTPKYLVTQMGNDKSIKCEQNLGHDTMYWYKQDSKKFLKIMFSYNNKELIINETVPNRFSPKSPDKAHLNLHINSLELGDSAVYFCASSQDRRGAVKNIQYFGAGTRLSVL.